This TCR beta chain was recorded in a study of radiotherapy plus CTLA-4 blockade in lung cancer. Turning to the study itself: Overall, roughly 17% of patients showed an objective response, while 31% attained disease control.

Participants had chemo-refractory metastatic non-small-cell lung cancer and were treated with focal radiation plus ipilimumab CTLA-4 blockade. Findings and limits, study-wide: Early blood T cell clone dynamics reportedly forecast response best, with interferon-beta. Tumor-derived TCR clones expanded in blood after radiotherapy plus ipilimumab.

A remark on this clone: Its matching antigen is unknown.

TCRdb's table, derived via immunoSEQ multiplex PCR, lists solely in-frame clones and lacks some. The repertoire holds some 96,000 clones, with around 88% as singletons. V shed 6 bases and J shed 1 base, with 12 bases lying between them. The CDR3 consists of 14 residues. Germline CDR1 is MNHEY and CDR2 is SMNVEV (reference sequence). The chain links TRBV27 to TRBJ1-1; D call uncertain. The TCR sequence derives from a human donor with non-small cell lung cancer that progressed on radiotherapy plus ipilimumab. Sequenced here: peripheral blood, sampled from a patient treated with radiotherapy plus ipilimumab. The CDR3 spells CASSPLAKNTEAFF. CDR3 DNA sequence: TGTGCCAGCAGCCCTCTGGCGAAGAACACTGAAGCTTTCTTT.